This TCR beta chain emerged from a study of T cell repertoires in cytomegalovirus infection. Study background: Public TCR beta signatures indicated both CMV infection and matching HLA type.

This clonotype was observed a few times. Antigen specificity is unknown. TCRdb re-derived calls from the reads in MiXCR, one entry per CDR3 protein. Among tens of thousands of distinct CDR3 sequences listed, more than 20% were seen once. The CDR3 spans 11 residues. V lost 0 bases to trimming and J lost 12 bases, with 6 bases between them. Germline V CDR1 and CDR2: SGHVS, FQNEAQ. This sample comprised CD8+ T cells from cultured PBMCs, obtained from culture after CMV antigen stimulation. The chain couples TRBV7-8 to TRBJ2-1; D is undetermined. This TCR came from a human donor in good health (CMV status not recorded). Some clones in this sample may be carry-over from other donors' samples. CDR3 loop: CASSLAGLQFF. CDR3 in DNA: TGTGCCAGCAGCTTAGCGGGGTTGCAGTTCTTC. The full variable domain, its missing parts supplied by reference TRBV7-8 and TRBJ2-1, is GAGVSQSPRYKVAKRGQDVALRCDPISGHVSLFWYQQALGQGPEFLTYFQNEAQLDKSGLPSDRFFAERPEGSVSTLKIQRTQQEDSAVYLCASSLAGLQFFGPGTRLTVL.